This passage covers 6 T cell receptor beta chains from one sample sequenced in a study of blood T cell repertoires in COVID-19. Only in-frame clones appear in the TCRdb table, and some are missing; sequencing was by immunoSEQ multiplex PCR. The data hold about 140,000 clones, with about nine tenths observed a single time. Specimen: peripheral blood. These receptors were taken from a woman aged 80 or older with acute or convalescent COVID-19.

The V gene is TRBV5-1, the J gene TRBJ2-7; possible D gene TRBD2, 6 bases. CDR1 and CDR2 from the germline V gene are SGHRS and YFSETQ. The CDR3 has 14 amino acids. The V and J ends lost 4 bases and 6 bases respectively, with 17 bases between them. CDR3 sequence: CASSRRQDGGEQYF. In nucleotides, the CDR3 is TGCGCCAGCAGCCGTCGACAAGACGGGGGCGAGCAGTACTTC. Filled out from reference TRBV5-1 and TRBJ2-7, the complete variable domain reads KAGVTQTPRYLIKTRGQQVTLSCSPISGHRSVSWYQQTPGQGLQFLFEYFSETQRNKGNFPGRFSGRQFSNSRSEMNVSTLELGDSALYLCASSRRQDGGEQYFGPGTRLTVT.

The rearrangement joins TRBV5-1 to TRBJ1-6; 8 bases agree with TRBD1. The junction had 5 bases not matched to a gene; V was cut back by 0 bases and J by 6 bases. Germline V gene lookup returns CDR1 SGHRS and CDR2 YFSETQ. This CDR3 has 16 amino acids. This CDR3 is CASSLDTGGVNSPLHF. The CDR3 DNA reads TGCGCCAGCAGCTTGGATACAGGGGGTGTTAATTCACCCCTCCACTTT.

The chain employs TRBV5-1 and TRBJ2-7; D uncertain. The ends were cut back, 0 bases at V and 1 base at J, with 5 bases in the middle. The CDR3 is made up of 13 amino acids. Looked up from germline, CDR1 is SGHRS and CDR2 is YFSETQ. As DNA, the CDR3 is TGCGCCAGCAGCTTGGACAGATCCTACGAGCAGTACTTC. This translates into CASSLDRSYEQYF.

The chain employs TRBV11-2 and TRBJ2-7; 7 bases match TRBD1. Germline V gene data show CDR1 as SGHAT and CDR2 as FQNNGV. The CDR3 has 15 residues. Trimming removed 5 bases from V and 2 bases from J; junction bases left unmatched: 9. The CDR3 loop is CASSRTDRPTYEQYF. As DNA, the CDR3 is TGTGCCAGCAGCCGAACGGACAGGCCAACCTACGAGCAGTACTTC.

The J gene is TRBJ1-2, the V gene TRBV7-2; the D is unclear. V dropped 5 bases and J dropped 0 bases, with 13 bases sitting between them. There are 15 residues in the CDR3. The V gene's germline CDR1 is SGHTA and CDR2 FQGNSA. CDR3 in amino acids: CASSKRTDSNYGYTF. In DNA, the CDR3 is TGTGCCAGCAGCAAGCGGACGGACTCTAACTATGGCTACACCTTC.

CDR3 protein: CASTLAGGNTGELFF. For the CDR3, the DNA is TGTGCCAGTACTCTAGCGGGGGGGAACACCGGGGAGCTGTTTTTT. The chain is built from TRBV19 and TRBJ2-2, with TRBD2 matching over 11 bases. The CDR3 runs to 15 residues. With V trimmed by 7 bases and J by 1 base, 2 bases remained unmatched. The germline CDR1 and CDR2 sequences are LNHDA and SQIVND (reference sequence). Full variable domain (remainder filled in from reference TRBV19 and TRBJ2-2): DGGITQSPKYLFRKEGQNVTLSCEQNLNHDAMYWYRQDPGQGLRLIYYSQIVNDFQKGDIAEGYSVSREKKESFPLTVTSAQKNPTAFYLCASTLAGGNTGELFFGEGSRLTVL.